The 14 T cell receptor beta chains presented below share a single source sample, sequenced in a study of T cell repertoires in cytomegalovirus infection. TCRdb used MiXCR to reprocess the reads, holding one entry per CDR3 protein. The data hold around 280,000 distinct CDR3 sequences, with approximately 14% observed a single time. Sequences were obtained from PBMCs. All receptors come from a human donor in good health (CMV status not recorded). Some clones in this sample may be carry-over from other donors' samples.

This clonotype was counted only a few times. The gene calls are TRBV29-1 and TRBJ1-1, with unresolved D. CDR1 and CDR2 (germline): SQVTM, ANQGSEA. This CDR3 region has 15 residues. Deletions cut 6 bases from V and 2 bases from J, with 19 bases between. The CDR3 reads CSVGPLSWSNTEAFF. The CDR3 DNA follows: TGCAGCGTAGGACCCCTCTCCTGGAGCAACACTGAAGCTTTCTTT.

The CDR3 nucleotides are TGTGCCAGCAGTTTACTCCTCGGCGAAGCAAGTCATTTT. Amino acids: CASSLLLGEASHF. The J gene is TRBJ1-5, the V gene TRBV28, with D hard to call. This CDR3 spans 13 amino acids. V lost 2 bases and J lost 16, with 18 bases in between. Germline V gives CDR1 MDHEN, CDR2 SYDVKM.

The chain has TRBV5-6 and TRBJ1-6, with 8 bases matching TRBD1. J was trimmed by 7 bases and V by 3 bases; bases with no gene match: 12. Per the germline V gene, CDR1 is SGHDT and CDR2 is YYEEEE. The CDR3 sequence is 17 residues long. CDR3 coding DNA: TGTGCCAGCAGCTACCGACGGACAGGGCGAGAGAATTCACCCCTCCACTTT. The encoded protein is CASSYRRTGRENSPLHF.

This clonotype was recorded at least ten times. The rearrangement links TRBV20-1 to TRBJ2-7; the D call may be TRBD1 or TRBD2 (6 bases each). CDR1 is DFQATT and CDR2 is SNEGSKA in the germline V gene (reference sequence). The CDR3 extends over 16 amino acids. Deletions cut 0 bases from V and 3 bases from J, with 18 bases between. CDR3 sequence (DNA): TGCAGTGCTAGAGATCGGGGGCGCCCCCCATACTACGAGCAGTACTTC. Its translation is CSARDRGRPPYYEQYF.

This clonotype was seen repeatedly, ten times or more. The rearrangement links TRBV20-1 to TRBJ1-6; perhaps TRBD1 as D (6 bases). This CDR3 contains 17 residues. V lost 3 bases and J lost 6, with 21 bases in between. Germline CDR1 reads DFQATT; CDR2 reads SNEGSKA (reference sequence). CDR3: CSASGGGHSRINSPLHF. DNA of the CDR3: TGCAGTGCTAGTGGGGGGGGGCACAGCCGCATTAATTCACCCCTCCACTTT.

The chain employs TRBV12-3 or TRBV12-4 and TRBJ2-7; the D gene is possibly TRBD1 (6 bases). V lost 6 bases, J lost 6 bases, and 21 bases lay in between. The CDR3 runs 15 residues. The CDR3 protein is CASSPLGAGDTEQYF. The CDR3 nucleotides read TGTGCCAGCAGCCCCCTTGGGGCAGGGGACACCGAGCAGTACTTC.

This clonotype was found a few times. One junction end disagrees with the germline gene, perhaps due to a read error. V gene TRBV12-5 combines with J gene TRBJ2-2; D remains ambiguous. Germline V CDR1 and CDR2: LGHNT, FRNRAP. This CDR3 has 13 amino acids. The CDR3 DNA reads TGTGCTAGTGGTCTGGTGGATTCCGGGGAGCTGTTTTTT. It encodes CASGLVDSGELFF.

This clonotype was counted at least ten times. The V and J genes are TRBV6-5 and TRBJ2-5; 7 positions match TRBD2. Germline values: CDR1 MNHEY, CDR2 SVGAGI. The V and J ends lost 5 bases and 6 bases, in that order; junction bases with no gene match: 9. The CDR3 length is 14 residues. CDR3: CASSLTGTTKTQYF. CDR3 nucleotide sequence: TGTGCCAGCAGTCTTACCGGGACTACGAAGACCCAGTACTTC.

This clonotype was seen many times. V usage is TRBV7-9 and J usage is TRBJ1-1, with D possibly being TRBD1 (5 bases). Germline values: CDR1 SEHNR, CDR2 FQNEAQ (reference sequence). The CDR3 runs 14 residues. Trimming took 9 bases from V and 5 from J, leaving 19 bases between them. CDR3 protein: CARRPPSGGTEAFF. The CDR3 DNA reads TGTGCCAGGCGGCCCCCAAGTGGGGGAACTGAAGCTTTCTTT.

This clonotype was seen only a few times. CDR3 region: CASRKQGAGGYTF. The CDR3, as DNA: TGTGCCAGCAGAAAACAGGGGGCCGGGGGCTACACCTTC. The V gene is TRBV6-1, the J gene TRBJ1-2; TRBD1 matches 9 bases. CDR1 and CDR2 (germline): MNHNS, SASEGT. Trimming at V came to 6 bases and at J to 8 bases, leaving 7 bases not matched to a gene. CDR3 size: 13 residues.

Ten or more counts support this clonotype. The chain uses TRBV7-9 and TRBJ2-7; 11 nucleotides agree with TRBD1. Unmatched junction bases numbered 6, after V lost 5 bases and J lost 3 bases. The germline CDR1 and CDR2 sequences are SEHNR and FQNEAQ (reference sequence). The CDR3 runs 15 residues. The CDR3 sequence: CASSEPGQGVYEQYF. In nucleotides, the CDR3 is TGTGCCAGCAGCGAACCGGGACAGGGGGTCTACGAGCAGTACTTC. The whole variable domain, filled in from reference TRBV7-9 and TRBJ2-7, reads DTGVSQNPRHKITKRGQNVTFRCDPISEHNRLYWYRQTLGQGPEFLTYFQNEAQLEKSRLLSDRFSAERPKGSFSTLEIQRTEQGDSAMYLCASSEPGQGVYEQYFGPGTRLTVT.

The chain combines TRBV2 with TRBJ1-3, with no clear D. V lost 7 bases to trimming and J lost 4 bases, with 2 bases between them. Germline CDR1 and CDR2: SNHLY and FYNNEI. CDR3 length: 10 residues. This CDR3 reads CASIGNTIYF. The DNA of the CDR3 is TGTGCCAGCATCGGAAACACCATATATTTT.

This clonotype has more than one count but fewer than ten. The V and J genes are TRBV28 and TRBJ2-3; tentatively, D is TRBD2 (5 bases). Germline V gene data show CDR1 as MDHEN and CDR2 as SYDVKM. V lost 3 bases and J 3 bases, leaving 10 bases between the germline ends. The length of the CDR3 is 14 residues. The CDR3 nucleotides read TGTGCCAGCAGTTTGGGAGTGGATACAGATACGCAGTATTTT. It is translated as CASSLGVDTDTQYF.

The sample holds many counts of this clonotype. The chain joins TRBV19 to TRBJ1-3; D is uncertain. Trimming removed 3 bases at V and 0 bases at J, with 6 bases between. Germline CDR1 is LNHDA and CDR2 is SQIVND (reference sequence). The CDR3 totals 14 residues. This CDR3 is CASSITSSGNTIYF. The CDR3 nucleotides are TGTGCCAGTAGTATCACGAGCTCTGGAAACACCATATATTTT.